Below, 3 T cell receptor beta chains from the same sample are listed, as sequenced in a study of blood T cell repertoires in COVID-19. Produced via immunoSEQ multiplex PCR; TCRdb's table is partial and in-frame only. The data contain roughly 340,000 clones, 75% to 90% of them singletons. The sequencing sample was made of PBMCs or T cells enriched from blood (not recorded which). Receptors were obtained from a young man who had recovered from COVID-19.

The rearrangement links TRBV18 to TRBJ2-1; 13 bases agree with TRBD2. The CDR3 covers 16 residues. Germline V gene data show CDR1 as KGHSH and CDR2 as LQKENI. Losses at the gene ends were 4 bases for V and 8 bases for J; bases not matched to a gene: 8. The CDR3 here is CASSLRRTSGSYEQFF. The CDR3 DNA reads TGTGCCAGCTCACTACGCCGGACTAGCGGGAGCTATGAGCAGTTCTTC. Using reference TRBV18 and TRBJ2-1 for the parts outside the CDR3, the full variable domain is NAGVMQNPRHLVRRRGQEARLRCSPMKGHSHVYWYRQLPEEGLKFMVYLQKENIIDESGMPKERFSAEFPKEGPSILRIQQVVRGDSAAYFCASSLRRTSGSYEQFFGPGTRLTVL.

V and J are TRBV9 and TRBJ2-7, with 12 bases identical to TRBD2. The germline V gene has CDR1 SGDLS and CDR2 YYNGEE. The CDR3 has 19 residues. The V gene end was trimmed by 4 bases and the J gene end by 2 bases; junction bases not matched to a gene: 16. CDR3 residues: CASSPRGWASGRATYEQYF. For the CDR3, the DNA is TGTGCCAGCAGCCCAAGAGGTTGGGCTAGCGGGAGGGCCACCTACGAGCAGTACTTC.

This chain connects TRBV28 to TRBJ2-7; 11 bases map to TRBD2. There are 15 residues in the CDR3. Germline values: CDR1 MDHEN, CDR2 SYDVKM. Trimming removed 5 bases from V and 5 bases from J; junction bases left unmatched: 8. The CDR3 DNA sequence: TGTGCCAGCAGTCCCCGGACTAGCGGGTCCCACGAGCAGTACTTC. It specifies CASSPRTSGSHEQYF.